The 4 T cell receptor beta chains presented below share a single source sample, sequenced in a study of blood T cells in healthy people across ages. Sample-barcoded 5' priming and a J-beta primer mix drove a second PCR of about 6 to 11 cycles. TCRdb processed the 5' RACE reads anew with MiXCR; each CDR3 protein has one entry. In the table there are about 640,000 distinct CDR3 sequences, approximately 59% of which are singletons. Sample: blood. These receptors were collected from a man aged 60 to 69 in good health.

This clonotype was seen a single time. The chain couples TRBV6-6 to TRBJ2-7, with TRBD1 matching 12 bases. The CDR3 has 15 residues. Germline V gives CDR1 MNHNY, CDR2 SVGAGI (reference sequence). With 5 bases clipped from V and 2 bases from J, the junction kept 4 bases outside the gene matches. The CDR3, as DNA: TGTGCCAGCAGTGGGACAGGGGGCGACCCCTACGAGCAGTACTTC. Its protein product is CASSGTGGDPYEQYF.

The J gene is TRBJ2-7, the V gene TRBV12-3 or TRBV12-4, with TRBD1 matching over 7 bases. This CDR3 region has 13 residues. V was pared by 6 bases and J by 5 bases, with 7 bases of the junction left unmatched. The CDR3 sequence: CASRYRGSHEQYF. The DNA of the CDR3 is TGTGCCAGCAGGTACAGGGGTTCCCACGAGCAGTACTTC.

The chain recombines TRBV5-1 with TRBJ2-4; 15 positions match TRBD2. The CDR3 covers 15 residues. Losses at the gene ends were 4 bases for V and 15 bases for J; bases not matched to a gene: 11. Germline V lookup: CDR1 SGHRS, CDR2 YFSETQ. The DNA for the CDR3 is TGCGCCAGCAGCCCCGGACTAGCGGGGGGGTACGAGCGGTACTTC. Its translation: CASSPGLAGGYERYF.

This chain joins TRBV15 and TRBJ2-3; D may match TRBD1 or TRBD2 (7 bases each). Looked up from germline, CDR1 is LNHNV and CDR2 is YYDKDF (reference sequence). This CDR3 is built from 17 residues. V lost 2 bases to trimming and J lost 2 bases, with 17 bases between them. CDR3 in DNA: TGTGCCACCAGCAGACGGGGAGGGACAGTATACACAGATACGCAGTATTTT. Encoded protein: CATSRRGGTVYTDTQYF. The entire variable domain, with the rest obtained from reference TRBV15 and TRBJ2-3, is as follows: DAMVIQNPRYQVTQFGKPVTLSCSQTLNHNVMYWYQQKSSQAPKLLFHYYDKDFNNEADTPDNFQSRRPNTSFCFLDIRSPGLGDTAMYLCATSRRGGTVYTDTQYFGPGTRLTVL.